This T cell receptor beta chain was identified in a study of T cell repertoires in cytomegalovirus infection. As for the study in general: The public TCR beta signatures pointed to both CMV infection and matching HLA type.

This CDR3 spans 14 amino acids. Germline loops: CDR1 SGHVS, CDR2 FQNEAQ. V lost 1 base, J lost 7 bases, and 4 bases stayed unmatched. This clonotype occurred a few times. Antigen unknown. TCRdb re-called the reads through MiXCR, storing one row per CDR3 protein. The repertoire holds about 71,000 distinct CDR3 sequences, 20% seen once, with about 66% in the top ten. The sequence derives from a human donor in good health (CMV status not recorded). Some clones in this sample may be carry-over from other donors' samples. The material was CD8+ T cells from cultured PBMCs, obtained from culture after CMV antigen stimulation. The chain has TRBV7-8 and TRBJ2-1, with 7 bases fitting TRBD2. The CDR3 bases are TGTGCCAGCAGCTTAGTGGGGGGGAGGAATGAGCAGTTCTTC. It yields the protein CASSLVGGRNEQFF.